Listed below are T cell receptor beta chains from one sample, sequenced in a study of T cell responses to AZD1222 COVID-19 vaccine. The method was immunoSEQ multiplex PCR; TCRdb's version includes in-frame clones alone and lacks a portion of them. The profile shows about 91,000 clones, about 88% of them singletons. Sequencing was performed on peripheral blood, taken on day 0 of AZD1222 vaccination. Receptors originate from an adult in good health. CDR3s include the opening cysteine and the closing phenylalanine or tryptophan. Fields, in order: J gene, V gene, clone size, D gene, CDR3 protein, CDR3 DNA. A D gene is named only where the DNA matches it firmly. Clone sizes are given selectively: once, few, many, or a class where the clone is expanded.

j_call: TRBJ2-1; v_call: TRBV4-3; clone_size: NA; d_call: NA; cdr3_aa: CASSQAVWQGLYNEQFF; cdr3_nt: TGCGCCAGCAGCCAAGCCGTGTGGCAGGGGCTCTACAATGAGCAGTTCTTC
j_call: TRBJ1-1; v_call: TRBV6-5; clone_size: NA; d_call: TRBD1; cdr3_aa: CASRGQIEAFF; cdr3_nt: TGTGCCAGCAGGGGACAGATTGAAGCTTTCTTT
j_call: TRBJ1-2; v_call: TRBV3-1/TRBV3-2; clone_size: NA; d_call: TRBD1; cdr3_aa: CASSDLGQGARGYTF; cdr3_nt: TGTGCCAGCAGCGACTTAGGACAGGGGGCAAGGGGCTACACCTTC
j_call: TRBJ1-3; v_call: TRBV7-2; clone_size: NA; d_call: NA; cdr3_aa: CASSPDSHPSGNTIYF; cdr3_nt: TGTGCCAGCAGCCCGGACTCTCACCCCTCTGGAAACACCATATATTTT
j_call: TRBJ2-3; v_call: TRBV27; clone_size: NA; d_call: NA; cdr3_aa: CASRPDSTDTQYF; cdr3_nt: TGTGCCAGCAGACCGGACAGCACAGATACGCAGTATTTT
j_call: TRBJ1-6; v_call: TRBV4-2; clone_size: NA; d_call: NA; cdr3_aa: CASSQRGQAGDSPLHF; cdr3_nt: TGTGCCAGCAGCCAGAGGGGACAAGCGGGCGATTCACCCCTCCACTTT
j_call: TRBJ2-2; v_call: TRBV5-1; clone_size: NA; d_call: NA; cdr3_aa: CASSLETPNRRELFF; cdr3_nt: TGCGCCAGCAGCTTGGAGACACCTAATCGGAGGGAGCTGTTTTTT
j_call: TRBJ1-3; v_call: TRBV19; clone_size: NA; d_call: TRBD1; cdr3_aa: CAKPMAGTGGHSGNTIYF; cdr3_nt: TGTGCCAAACCCATGGCCGGGACAGGGGGCCACTCTGGAAACACCATATATTTT
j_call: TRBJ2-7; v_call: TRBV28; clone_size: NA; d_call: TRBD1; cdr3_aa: CASTPGDRSSYEQYF; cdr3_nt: TGTGCCAGCACCCCCGGGGACAGGTCGTCCTACGAGCAGTACTTC
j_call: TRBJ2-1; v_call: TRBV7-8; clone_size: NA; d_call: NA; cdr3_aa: CASSPRNEQFF; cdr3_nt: TGTGCCAGCAGCCCTAGGAATGAGCAGTTCTTC
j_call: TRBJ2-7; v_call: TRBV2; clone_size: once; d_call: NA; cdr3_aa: CASSLWRAPDEQYF; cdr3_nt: TGTGCCAGCAGTCTCTGGAGAGCCCCTGACGAGCAGTACTTC
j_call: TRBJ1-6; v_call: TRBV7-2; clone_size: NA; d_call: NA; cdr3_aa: CASSPLWGNNSPLHF; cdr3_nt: TGTGCCAGCAGCCCCTTATGGGGGAATAATTCACCCCTCCACTTT
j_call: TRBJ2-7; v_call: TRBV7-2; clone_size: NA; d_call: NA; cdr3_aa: CASSLGWGAQYEQYF; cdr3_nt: TGTGCCAGCAGCTTAGGATGGGGGGCGCAATACGAGCAGTACTTC
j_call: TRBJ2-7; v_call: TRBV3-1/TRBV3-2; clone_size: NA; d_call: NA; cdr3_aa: CASSQGGGGQYF; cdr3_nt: TGTGCCAGCAGCCAAGGTGGCGGAGGGCAGTACTTC
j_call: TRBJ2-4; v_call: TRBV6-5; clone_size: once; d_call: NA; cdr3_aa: CASSTGDIQYF; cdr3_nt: TGTGCCAGCAGTACGGGAGACATTCAGTACTTC
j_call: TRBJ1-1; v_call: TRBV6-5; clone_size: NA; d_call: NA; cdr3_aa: CAGSATNTEAFF; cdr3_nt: TGTGCCGGCTCGGCGACGAACACTGAAGCTTTCTTT
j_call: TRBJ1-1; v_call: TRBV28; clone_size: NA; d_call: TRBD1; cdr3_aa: CASSSGTDYMNTEAFF; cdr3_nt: TGTGCCAGCAGCTCCGGGACAGACTACATGAACACTGAAGCTTTCTTT
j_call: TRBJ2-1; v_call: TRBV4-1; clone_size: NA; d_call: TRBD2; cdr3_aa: CASSQGGLAGGSNEQFF; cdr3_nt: TGCGCCAGCAGCCAAGGAGGCTTGGCGGGAGGCTCCAATGAGCAGTTCTTC
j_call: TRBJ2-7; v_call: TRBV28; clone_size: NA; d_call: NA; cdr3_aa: CASRNTVPYEQYF; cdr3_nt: TGTGCCAGCAGAAATACAGTTCCCTACGAGCAGTACTTC
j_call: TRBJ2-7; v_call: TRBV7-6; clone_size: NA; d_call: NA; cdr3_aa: CASSTRTAYEQYF; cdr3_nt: TGTGCCAGCAGCACTCGGACAGCTTACGAGCAGTACTTC
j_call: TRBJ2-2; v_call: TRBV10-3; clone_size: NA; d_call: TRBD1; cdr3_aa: CAISGQGAQNTGELFF; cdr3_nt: TGTGCCATCAGTGGGCAGGGGGCGCAGAACACCGGGGAGCTGTTTTTT
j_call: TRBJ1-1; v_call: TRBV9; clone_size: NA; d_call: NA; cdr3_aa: CASSAKGGPGTTEAFF; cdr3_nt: TGTGCCAGCAGCGCAAAGGGGGGTCCGGGGACCACTGAAGCTTTCTTT
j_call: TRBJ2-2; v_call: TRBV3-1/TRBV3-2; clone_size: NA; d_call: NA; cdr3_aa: CAGQIRGTGELFF; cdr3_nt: TGTGCAGGACAAATCCGAGGGACCGGGGAGCTGTTTTTT
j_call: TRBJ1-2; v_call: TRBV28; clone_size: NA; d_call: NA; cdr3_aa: CASSSPGAYGYTF; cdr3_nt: TGTGCCAGCAGTTCCCCGGGTGCCTATGGCTACACCTTC
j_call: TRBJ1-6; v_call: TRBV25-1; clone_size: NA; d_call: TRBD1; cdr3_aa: CASRGQAGSPLHF; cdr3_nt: TGTGCCAGCAGGGGACAGGCCGGGTCACCCCTCCACTTT
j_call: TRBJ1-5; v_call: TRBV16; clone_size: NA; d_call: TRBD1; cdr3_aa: CASSRTGLNQPQHF; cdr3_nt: TGTGCCAGCAGCCGGACAGGATTAAATCAGCCCCAGCATTTT
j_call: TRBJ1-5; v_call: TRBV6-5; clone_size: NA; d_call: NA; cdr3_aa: CASLLGTYNQPQHF; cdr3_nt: TGTGCCAGCCTTTTAGGAACGTACAATCAGCCCCAGCATTTT
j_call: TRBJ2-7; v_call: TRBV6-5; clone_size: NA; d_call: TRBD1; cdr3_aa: CASRALGQGDEQYF; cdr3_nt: TGTGCCAGCAGAGCCTTGGGACAGGGTGACGAGCAGTACTTC
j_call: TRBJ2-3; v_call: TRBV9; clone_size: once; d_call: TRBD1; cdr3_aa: CASSVQPGTGLRDTQYF; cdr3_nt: TGTGCCAGCAGCGTTCAACCCGGGACAGGCCTCCGGGATACGCAGTATTTT
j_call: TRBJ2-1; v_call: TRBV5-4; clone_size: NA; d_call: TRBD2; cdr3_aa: CASSPGLARPNEQFF; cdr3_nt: TGTGCCAGCAGCCCGGGACTAGCGCGCCCGAATGAGCAGTTCTTC
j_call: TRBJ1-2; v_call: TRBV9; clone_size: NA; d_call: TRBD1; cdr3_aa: CASSVATGVNYGYTF; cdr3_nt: TGTGCCAGCAGCGTAGCTACAGGGGTAAACTATGGCTACACCTTC
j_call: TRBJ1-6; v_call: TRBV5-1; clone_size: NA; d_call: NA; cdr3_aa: CASSLEAARSPLHF; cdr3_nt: TGCGCCAGCAGCTTGGAGGCGGCCAGATCACCCCTCCACTTT
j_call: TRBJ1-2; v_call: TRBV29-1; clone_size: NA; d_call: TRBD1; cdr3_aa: CSTLDRGLFGYTF; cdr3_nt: TGCAGCACCTTGGACAGGGGGCTCTTTGGCTACACCTTC
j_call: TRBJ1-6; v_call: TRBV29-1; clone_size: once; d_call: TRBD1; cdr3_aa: CSVRTGDSPLHF; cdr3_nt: TGCAGCGTTCGCACAGGGGACTCACCCCTCCACTTT
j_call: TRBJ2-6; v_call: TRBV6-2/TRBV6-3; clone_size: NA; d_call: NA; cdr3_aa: CASSYGASGANVLTF; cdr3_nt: TGTGCCAGCAGTTACGGGGCCTCTGGGGCCAACGTCCTGACTTTC
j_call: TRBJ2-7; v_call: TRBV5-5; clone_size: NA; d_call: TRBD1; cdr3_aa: CASSIGQGPEQYF; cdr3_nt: TGTGCCAGCAGCATCGGACAGGGCCCCGAGCAGTACTTC
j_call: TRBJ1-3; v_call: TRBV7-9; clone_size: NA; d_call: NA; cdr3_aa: CASSLGAGAFSGNTIYF; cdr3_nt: TGTGCCAGCAGCTTAGGGGCGGGGGCCTTCTCTGGAAACACCATATATTTT
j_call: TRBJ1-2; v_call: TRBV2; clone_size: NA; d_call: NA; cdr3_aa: CASSFGPGRDGYTF; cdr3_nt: TGTGCCAGCAGCTTCGGACCTGGTAGGGATGGCTACACCTTC
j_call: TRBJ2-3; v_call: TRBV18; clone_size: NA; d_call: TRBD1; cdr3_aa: CASSPQGAETQYF; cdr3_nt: TGTGCCAGCTCACCCCAGGGGGCTGAGACGCAGTATTTT
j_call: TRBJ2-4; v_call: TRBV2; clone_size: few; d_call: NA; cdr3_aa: CASTGEGAKNIQYF; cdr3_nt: TGTGCCAGCACAGGGGAGGGAGCCAAAAACATTCAGTACTTC
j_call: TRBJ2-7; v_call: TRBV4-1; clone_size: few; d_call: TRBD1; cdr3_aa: CASSPLGTGTYEQYF; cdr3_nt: TGCGCCAGCAGCCCGCTCGGGACAGGGACTTACGAGCAGTACTTC
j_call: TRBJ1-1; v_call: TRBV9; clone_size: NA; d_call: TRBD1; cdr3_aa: CASSVSGQGAEAFF; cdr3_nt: TGTGCCAGCAGCGTCTCGGGACAGGGGGCCGAAGCTTTCTTT